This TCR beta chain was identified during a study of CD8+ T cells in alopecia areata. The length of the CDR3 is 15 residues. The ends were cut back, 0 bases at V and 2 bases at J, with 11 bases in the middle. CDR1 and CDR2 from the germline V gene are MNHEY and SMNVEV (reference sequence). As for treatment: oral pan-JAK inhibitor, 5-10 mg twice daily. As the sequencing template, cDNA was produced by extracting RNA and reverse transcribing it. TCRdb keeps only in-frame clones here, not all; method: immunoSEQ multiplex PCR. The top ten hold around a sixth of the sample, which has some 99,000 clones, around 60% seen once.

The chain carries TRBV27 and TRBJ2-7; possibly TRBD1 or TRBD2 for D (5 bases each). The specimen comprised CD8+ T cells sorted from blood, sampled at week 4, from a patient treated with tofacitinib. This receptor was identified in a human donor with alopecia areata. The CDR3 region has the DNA TGTGCCAGCAGTTTATCGGGGGACCTTCCCTACGAGCAGTACTTC. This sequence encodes CASSLSGDLPYEQYF.